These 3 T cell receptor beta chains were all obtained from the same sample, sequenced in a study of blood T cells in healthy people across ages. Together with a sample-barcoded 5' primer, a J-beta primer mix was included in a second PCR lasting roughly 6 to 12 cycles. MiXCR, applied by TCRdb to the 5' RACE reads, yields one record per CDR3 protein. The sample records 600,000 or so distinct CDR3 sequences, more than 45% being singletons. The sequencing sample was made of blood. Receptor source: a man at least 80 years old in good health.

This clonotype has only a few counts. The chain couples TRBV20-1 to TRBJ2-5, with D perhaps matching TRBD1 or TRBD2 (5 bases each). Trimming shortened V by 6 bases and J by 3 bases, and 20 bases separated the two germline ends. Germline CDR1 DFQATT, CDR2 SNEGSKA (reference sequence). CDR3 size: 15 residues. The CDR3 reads CSARESLWGKETQYF. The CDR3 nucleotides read TGCAGTGCCCGGGAATCCTTATGGGGCAAAGAGACCCAGTACTTC.

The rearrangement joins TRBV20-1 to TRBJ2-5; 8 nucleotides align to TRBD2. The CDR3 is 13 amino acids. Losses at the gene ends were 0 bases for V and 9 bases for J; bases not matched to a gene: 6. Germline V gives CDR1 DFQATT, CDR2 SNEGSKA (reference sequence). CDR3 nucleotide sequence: TGCAGTGCTAGAGACCCGACCGGGAGGGCCCAGTACTTC. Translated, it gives CSARDPTGRAQYF.

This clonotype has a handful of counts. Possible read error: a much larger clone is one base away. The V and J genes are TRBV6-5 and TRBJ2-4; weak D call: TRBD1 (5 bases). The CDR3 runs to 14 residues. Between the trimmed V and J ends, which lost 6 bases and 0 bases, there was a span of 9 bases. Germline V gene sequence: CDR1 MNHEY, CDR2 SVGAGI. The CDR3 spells CASSRTRAKNIQYF. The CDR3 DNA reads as TGTGCCAGCAGCCGGACACGAGCCAAAAACATTCAGTACTTC.